This entry is about one TCR beta chain. The sample is drawn from a study of T cells in Graves' hyperthyroidism and ophthalmopathy. With 5 bases clipped from V and 0 bases from J, the junction kept 4 bases outside the gene matches. The CDR3 contains 15 residues. Germline CDR1 is LNHDA and CDR2 is SQIVND (reference sequence). Authors of the study amplified TCR beta CDR3 regions from RNA transcripts. In the first-round RT-PCR of the TCR CDR3, the HTBI primer set was used. MiXCR, applied by TCRdb to the multiplex PCR reads, yields one record per CDR3 protein. The sample includes some 440,000 distinct CDR3 sequences, approximately 15% of them seen just once.

The receptor was derived from a woman in her late teens or twenties with Graves' hyperthyroidism. The chain recombines TRBV19 with TRBJ1-3; 7 bases align to TRBD1. Sequences were obtained from blood. In DNA form, the CDR3 reads TGTGCCAGTAGTCGAGGGACAGACTCTGGAAACACCATATATTTT. Translated: CASSRGTDSGNTIYF.